Below are 7 T cell receptor beta chains sequenced from a single sample in a study of cytomegalovirus exposure and HLA in healthy donors. A multiplex PCR was run with 60 Vbeta primers and 13 Jbeta primers. Data came from immunoSEQ multiplex PCR; TCRdb stores just in-frame clones and leaves some out. The sample carries 170,000 or so clones, about 80% recorded once. Material: PBMCs. The source of these receptors is a man aged 25-45 years in good health and CMV-seropositive.

About this clone itself: One end of the junction varies from germline; a read error may be responsible. This chain joins TRBV7-9 and TRBJ2-2; D gene unclear. The CDR3 spans 15 residues. Germline V gene sequence: CDR1 SEHNR, CDR2 FQNEAQ (reference sequence). The CDR3 protein is CSSSSFPVNTGELFF. The CDR3 bases are TGTTCCAGCAGCTCTTTCCCAGTGAACACCGGGGAGCTGTTTTTT.

The J gene is TRBJ2-1, the V gene TRBV7-2; tentatively, D is TRBD2 (5 bases). The CDR3 is 12 amino acids. V shed 7 bases and J shed 8 bases, with 12 bases lying between them. Germline-derived CDR1 and CDR2 are SGHTA and FQGNSA. This chain's CDR3 is CASTLEGDEQFF. CDR3 DNA sequence: TGTGCCAGCACTCTAGAGGGCGATGAGCAGTTCTTC.

The chain recombines TRBV9 with TRBJ2-3, with TRBD2 matching 8 bases. V lost 2 bases and J lost 5; bases outside the gene matches: 13. CDR1 is SGDLS and CDR2 is YYNGEE in the germline V gene. The CDR3 runs 17 residues. The CDR3 loop is CASSVSGSGLLGDTQYF. The CDR3, as DNA: TGTGCCAGCAGCGTCAGCGGGAGTGGTCTTCTGGGAGATACGCAGTATTTT.

The table lists this clone with a count of one. The chain carries TRBV7-9 and TRBJ2-5; a possible D gene is TRBD2 (5 bases). There are 17 residues in the CDR3. In germline, CDR1 is SEHNR, CDR2 FQNEAQ (reference sequence). Between the trimmed V and J ends, which lost 1 base and 10 bases, there was a span of 25 bases. In DNA, the CDR3 is TGTGCCAGCAGCTTAGATTGGCCGGGCCCGGGCGGAGGTGGCCAGTACTTC. This translates into CASSLDWPGPGGGGQYF.

The J gene is TRBJ2-1, the V gene TRBV15; D is uncertain. Trimming left V 2 bases short and J 5 bases short, with 13 bases between. The CDR3 totals 15 residues. Germline CDR1 and CDR2: LNHNV and YYDKDF (reference sequence). CDR3 DNA: TGTGCCACCAGCAGACCGTCCTCCCTAGACAATGAGCAGTTCTTC. Translated: CATSRPSSLDNEQFF.

J is TRBJ1-1 and V is TRBV19, with D maybe TRBD1 (5 bases). Per the germline V gene, CDR1 is LNHDA and CDR2 is SQIVND (reference sequence). The V end was cut by 4 bases, the J end by 5 bases, with 11 bases between. This CDR3 comprises 13 residues. CDR3 coding DNA: TGTGCCAGTAGTACGCAGGGTCGTACTGAAGCTTTCTTT. Translated, it gives CASSTQGRTEAFF.

The chain links TRBV7-7 to TRBJ2-3; 8 nucleotides align to TRBD1. This CDR3 comprises 15 residues. Trimming removed 5 bases from V and 1 base from J; junction bases left unmatched: 5. Germline loops: CDR1 SSHAT, CDR2 FNYEAQ (reference sequence). The CDR3 reads CASSRDRGGTDTQYF. The CDR3 DNA follows: TGTGCCAGCAGCCGCGACAGGGGAGGCACAGATACGCAGTATTTT.